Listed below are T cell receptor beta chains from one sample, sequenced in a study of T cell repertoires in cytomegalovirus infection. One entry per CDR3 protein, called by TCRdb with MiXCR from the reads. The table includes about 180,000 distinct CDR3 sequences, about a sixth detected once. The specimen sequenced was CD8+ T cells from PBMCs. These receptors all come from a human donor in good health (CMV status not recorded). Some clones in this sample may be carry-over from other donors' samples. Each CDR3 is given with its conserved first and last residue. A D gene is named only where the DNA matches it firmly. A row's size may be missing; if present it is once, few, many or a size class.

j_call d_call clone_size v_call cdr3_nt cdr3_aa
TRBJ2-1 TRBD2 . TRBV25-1 TGTGCCAGCAACGAGGGCGGGGGCTACAATGAGCAGTTCTTC CASNEGGGYNEQFF
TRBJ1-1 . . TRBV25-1 TGTGCCAGCAAACGAGGCGGGAGCACTGAAGCTTTCTTT CASKRGGSTEAFF
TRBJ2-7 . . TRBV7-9 TGTGCCAGCAGCCCCCAAGGGGTACCCTACGAGCAGTACTTC CASSPQGVPYEQYF
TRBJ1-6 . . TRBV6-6 TGTGCCAGCAGTTACGGTCACCATGGGGGCGATACTTCACCCCTCCACTTT CASSYGHHGGDTSPLHF
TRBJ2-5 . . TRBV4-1 TGCGCCAGCAGCTTCCAACGGGGGAGTAGAGAGACCCAGTACTTC CASSFQRGSRETQYF
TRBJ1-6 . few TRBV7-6 TGTGCCAGCAGCTTACGAGGGTCACCCCTCCACTTT CASSLRGSPLHF
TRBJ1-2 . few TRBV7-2 TGTGCCAGCACCCTCGCCCCGGGATCCGGTCTCCTTAACTATGGCTACACCTTC CASTLAPGSGLLNYGYTF
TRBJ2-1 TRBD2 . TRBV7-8 TGTGCCAGCAGCTCTCGACTAGCGAGGGGTAGCGACAATGAGCAGTTCTTC CASSSRLARGSDNEQFF
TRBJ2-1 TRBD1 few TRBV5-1 TGCGCCAGCAGCCCGGGGAGGGACAGGGTTGCCATCCACAATGAGCAGTTCTTC CASSPGRDRVAIHNEQFF
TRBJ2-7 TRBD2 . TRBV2 TGTGCCAGCAGAGATTTTGGGACTAGCGGCGAGCAGTACTTC CASRDFGTSGEQYF
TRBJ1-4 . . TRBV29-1 TGCAGCGTTGATGGGGACAATAATGAAAAACTGTTTTTT CSVDGDNNEKLFF
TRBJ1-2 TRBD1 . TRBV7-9 TGTGCCAGCAGCTCACCCGGGGACAGGGAGGTTTATGGCTACACCTTC CASSSPGDREVYGYTF
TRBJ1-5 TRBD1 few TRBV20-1 TGCAGTGCCACAAAGGGACAGGGAATCAACCAGCCCCAGCATTTT CSATKGQGINQPQHF
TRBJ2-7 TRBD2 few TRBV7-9 TGTGCCAGCAGCTCCCTTTTGACTAGCGGGGCCCCCTACGAGCAGTACTTC CASSSLLTSGAPYEQYF
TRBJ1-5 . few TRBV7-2 TGTGCCAGCAGCTTAGGCTCCCCCGACACCAATCAGCCCCAGCATTTT CASSLGSPDTNQPQHF
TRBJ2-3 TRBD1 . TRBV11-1 TGTGCCAGCAGCCCAACAGGGGGATCTACAGATACGCAGTATTTT CASSPTGGSTDTQYF
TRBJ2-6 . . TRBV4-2 TGTGCCAGCAGCCAAGGTCCTGCTGGGGCCAACGTCCTGACTTTC CASSQGPAGANVLTF
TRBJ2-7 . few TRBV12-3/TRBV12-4 TGTGCCAGCAGTTTGGGGCAGTTCGAGCAGTACTTC CASSLGQFEQYF
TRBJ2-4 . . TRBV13 TGTGCCAGCAGCTTAGATGGCTACGAGGGCACTCGGGCCAAAAACATTCAGTACTTC CASSLDGYEGTRAKNIQYF
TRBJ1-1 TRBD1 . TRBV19 TGTGCCAGTAGTATGGGACAGATGAACACTGAAGCTTTCTTT CASSMGQMNTEAFF
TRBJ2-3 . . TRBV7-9 TGTGCCAGCAGCTCCCCCCGATGGAACTTGACAGATACGCAGTATTTT CASSSPRWNLTDTQYF
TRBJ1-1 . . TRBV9 TGTGCCAGCAGCTCCTCCAGCGGCCCGATGAACACTGAAGCTTTCTTT CASSSSSGPMNTEAFF
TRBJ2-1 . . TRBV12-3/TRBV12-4 TGTGCCAGCAGTTTCCCGGGGGTTCTGAGCTCCTACAATGAGCAGTTCTTC CASSFPGVLSSYNEQFF
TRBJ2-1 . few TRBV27 TGTGCCAGCAGTTTTTTTGACAGGAGCTCCTACAATGAGCAGTTCTTC CASSFFDRSSYNEQFF
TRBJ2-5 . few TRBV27 TGTGCCAGCAGTCTCTTTTACCAAGAGACCCAGTACTTC CASSLFYQETQYF
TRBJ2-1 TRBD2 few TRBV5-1 TGCGCCAGCAGCTTGGCTAGCGGGGGCCGAGATGAGCAGTTCTTC CASSLASGGRDEQFF
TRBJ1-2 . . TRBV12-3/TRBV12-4 TGTGCCAGCAGTTCCGGGGAGAGCACCTTC CASSSGESTF
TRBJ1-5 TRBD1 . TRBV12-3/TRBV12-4 TGTGCCAGCAGTCCCCGGACAGGGACGTATCAGCCCCAGCATTTT CASSPRTGTYQPQHF
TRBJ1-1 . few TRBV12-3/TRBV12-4 TGTGCCAGCAGTGTTGGGGTCATGAACACTGAAGCTTTCTTT CASSVGVMNTEAFF
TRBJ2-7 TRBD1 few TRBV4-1 TGCGCCAGCAGCCAAGGGGTTGGGACAGGGGACGAGCAGTACTTC CASSQGVGTGDEQYF
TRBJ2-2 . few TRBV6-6 TGTGCCAGCACCGTTACTTCCGGGGAGCTGTTTTTT CASTVTSGELFF
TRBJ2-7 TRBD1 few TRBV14 TGTGCCAGCAGCCCAAAGGGACAGGGCTACGAGCAGTACTTC CASSPKGQGYEQYF
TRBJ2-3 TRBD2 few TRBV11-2 TGTGCCAGCAACGTTAAGCGGGGGGCAACCACAGATACGCAGTATTTT CASNVKRGATTDTQYF
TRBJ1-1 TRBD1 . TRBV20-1 TGCAGTGCTAGGGACAGGGGGAACACTGAAGCTTTCTTT CSARDRGNTEAFF
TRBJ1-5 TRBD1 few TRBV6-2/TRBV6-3 TGTGCCAGCAGAGACCTACAGGGGGTAATAGATCAGCCCCAGCATTTT CASRDLQGVIDQPQHF
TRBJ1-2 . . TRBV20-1 TGCAGTGCTAGTAGTCAGGGTTATGGCTACACCTTC CSASSQGYGYTF
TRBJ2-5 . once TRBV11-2 TGTGCCAGCAGCCCAGGGCAGTGGGAGACCCAGTACTTC CASSPGQWETQYF
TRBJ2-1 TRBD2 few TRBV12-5 TGTGCTAGTGGCCAGGGACTAGCGTGGGATAATGAGCAGTTCTTC CASGQGLAWDNEQFF
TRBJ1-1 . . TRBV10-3 TGTGCCAGTACACCGGGAACAAACACTGAAGCTTTCTTT CASTPGTNTEAFF
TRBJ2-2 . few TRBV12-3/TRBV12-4 TGTGCCAGCAGTTACGCCGGGCTACACACCGGGGAGCTGTTTTTT CASSYAGLHTGELFF
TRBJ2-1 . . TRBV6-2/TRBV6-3 TGTGCCAGCAGTTACTATAGCAGTTCCTACAATGAGCAGTTCTTC CASSYYSSSYNEQFF
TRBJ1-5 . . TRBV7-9 TGTGCCAGCAGCACCGGAGGACAGCCCCAGCATTTT CASSTGGQPQHF
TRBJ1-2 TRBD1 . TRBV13 TGTGCCAGCAGCTTAAATACAGGGGTCCCTCACTATGGCTACACCTTC CASSLNTGVPHYGYTF
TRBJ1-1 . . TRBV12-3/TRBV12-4 TGTGCCAGCAGCCGGGGGGGGTGGAACACTGAAGCTTTCTTT CASSRGGWNTEAFF
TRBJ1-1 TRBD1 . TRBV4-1 TGCGCCAGCAGCCAAGACAGGGGGCCCGGGGAAGCTTTCTTT CASSQDRGPGEAFF
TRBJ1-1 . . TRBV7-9 TGTGCCAGCAGCCGTGGGACGGCGGAAGCTTTCTTT CASSRGTAEAFF
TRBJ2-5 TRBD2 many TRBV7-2 TGTGCCAGCAGCCTAGGACTAGCGGCTTACAGGGAGACCCAGTACTTC CASSLGLAAYRETQYF
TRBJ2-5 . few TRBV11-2 TGTGCCAGCAGCTCACCTAAGGGACGGCTCCCCCAAGAGACCCAGTACTTC CASSSPKGRLPQETQYF
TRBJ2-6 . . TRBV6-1 TGTGCCAGCAGTTTTGACAGCTCTGGGGCCAACGTCCTGACTTTC CASSFDSSGANVLTF
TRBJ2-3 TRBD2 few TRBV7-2 TGTGCCAGCAGCTTAAGACTAGCGGGGCTCACAGATACGCAGTATTTT CASSLRLAGLTDTQYF
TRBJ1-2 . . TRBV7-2 TGTGCCAGCAGCTTAGATTTGCCCGGGGGTCACTATGGCTACACCTTC CASSLDLPGGHYGYTF
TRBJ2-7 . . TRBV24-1 TGTGCCACCAGTGACACCGGGACATGGCCCTACGAGCAGTACTTC CATSDTGTWPYEQYF
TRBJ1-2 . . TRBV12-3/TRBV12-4 TGTGCCAGCAGCCCTCTCATTGGCTATGGCTACACCTTC CASSPLIGYGYTF
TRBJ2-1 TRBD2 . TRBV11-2 TGTGCCAGCAGCTCGCCTTTAGCGGGGGGGATCTACAATGAGCAGTTCTTC CASSSPLAGGIYNEQFF